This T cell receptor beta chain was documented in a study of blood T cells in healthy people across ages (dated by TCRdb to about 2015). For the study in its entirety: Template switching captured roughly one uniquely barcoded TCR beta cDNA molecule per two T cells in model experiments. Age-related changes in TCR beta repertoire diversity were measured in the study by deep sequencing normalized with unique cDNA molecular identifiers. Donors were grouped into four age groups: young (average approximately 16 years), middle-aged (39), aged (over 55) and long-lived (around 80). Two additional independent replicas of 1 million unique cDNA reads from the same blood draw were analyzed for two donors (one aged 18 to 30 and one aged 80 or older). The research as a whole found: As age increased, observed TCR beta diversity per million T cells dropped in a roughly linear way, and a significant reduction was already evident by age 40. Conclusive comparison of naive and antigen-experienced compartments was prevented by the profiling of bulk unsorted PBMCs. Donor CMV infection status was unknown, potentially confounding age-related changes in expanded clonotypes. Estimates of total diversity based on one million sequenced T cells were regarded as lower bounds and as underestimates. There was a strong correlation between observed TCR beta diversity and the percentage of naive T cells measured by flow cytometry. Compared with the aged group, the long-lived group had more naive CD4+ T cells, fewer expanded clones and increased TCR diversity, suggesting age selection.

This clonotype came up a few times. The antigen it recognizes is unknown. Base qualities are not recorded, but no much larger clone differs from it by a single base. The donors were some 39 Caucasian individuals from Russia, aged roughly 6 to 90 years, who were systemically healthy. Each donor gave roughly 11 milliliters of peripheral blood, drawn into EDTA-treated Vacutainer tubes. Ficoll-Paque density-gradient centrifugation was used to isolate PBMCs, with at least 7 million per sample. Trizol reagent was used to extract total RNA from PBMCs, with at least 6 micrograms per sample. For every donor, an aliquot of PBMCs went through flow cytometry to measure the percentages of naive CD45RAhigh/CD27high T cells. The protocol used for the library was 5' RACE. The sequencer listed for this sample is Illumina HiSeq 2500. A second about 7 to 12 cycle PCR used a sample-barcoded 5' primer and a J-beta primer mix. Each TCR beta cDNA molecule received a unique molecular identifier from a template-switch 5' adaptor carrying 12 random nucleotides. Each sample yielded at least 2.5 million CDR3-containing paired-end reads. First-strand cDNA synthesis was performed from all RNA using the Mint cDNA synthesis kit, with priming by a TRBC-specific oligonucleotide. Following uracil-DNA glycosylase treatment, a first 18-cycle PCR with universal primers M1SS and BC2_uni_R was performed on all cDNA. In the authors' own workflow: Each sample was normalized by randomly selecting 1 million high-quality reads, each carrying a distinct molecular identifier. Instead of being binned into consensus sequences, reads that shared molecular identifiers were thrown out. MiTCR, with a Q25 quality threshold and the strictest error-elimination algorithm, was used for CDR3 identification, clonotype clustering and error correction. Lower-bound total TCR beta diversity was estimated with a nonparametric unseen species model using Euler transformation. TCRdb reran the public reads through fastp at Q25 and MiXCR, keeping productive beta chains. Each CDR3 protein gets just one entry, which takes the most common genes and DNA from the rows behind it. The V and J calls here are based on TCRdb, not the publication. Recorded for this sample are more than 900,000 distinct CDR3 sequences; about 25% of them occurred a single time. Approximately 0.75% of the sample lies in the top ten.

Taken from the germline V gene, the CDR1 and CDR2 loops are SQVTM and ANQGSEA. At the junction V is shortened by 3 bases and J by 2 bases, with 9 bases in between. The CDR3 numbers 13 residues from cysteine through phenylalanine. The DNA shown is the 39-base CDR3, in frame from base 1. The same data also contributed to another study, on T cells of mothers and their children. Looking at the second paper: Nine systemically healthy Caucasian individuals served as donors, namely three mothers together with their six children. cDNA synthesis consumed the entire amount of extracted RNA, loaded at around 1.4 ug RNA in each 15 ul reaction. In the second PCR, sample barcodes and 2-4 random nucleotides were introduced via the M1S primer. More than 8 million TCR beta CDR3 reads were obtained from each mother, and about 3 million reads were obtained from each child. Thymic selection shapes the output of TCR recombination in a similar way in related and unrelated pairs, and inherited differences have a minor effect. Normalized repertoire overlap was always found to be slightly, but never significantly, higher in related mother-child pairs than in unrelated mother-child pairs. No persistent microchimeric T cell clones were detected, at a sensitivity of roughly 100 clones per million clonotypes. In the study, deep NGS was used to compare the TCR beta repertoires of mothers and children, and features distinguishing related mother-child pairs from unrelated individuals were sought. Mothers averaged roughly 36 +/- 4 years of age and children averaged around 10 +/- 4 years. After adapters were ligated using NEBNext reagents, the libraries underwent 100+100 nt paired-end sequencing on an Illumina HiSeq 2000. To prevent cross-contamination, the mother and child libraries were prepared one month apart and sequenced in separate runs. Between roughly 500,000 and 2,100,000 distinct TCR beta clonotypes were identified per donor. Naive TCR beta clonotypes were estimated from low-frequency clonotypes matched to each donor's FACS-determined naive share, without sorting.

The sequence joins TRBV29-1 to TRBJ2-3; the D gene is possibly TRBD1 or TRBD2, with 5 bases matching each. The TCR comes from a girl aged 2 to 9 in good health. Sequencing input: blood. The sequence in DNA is TGCAGCGTTGAGGGACGGCACACAGATACGCAGTATTTT. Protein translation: CSVEGRHTDTQYF.